These 8 T cell receptor beta chains were sequenced from one sample in a study of PD-1 blockade in classical Hodgkin lymphoma. As for time point: cycle 4 day 1 (C4D1), after six to seven weeks of nivolumab. Every single patient, without exception, relapsed after autologous stem cell transplantation, and brentuximab vedotin exposure varied. The protocol was immunoSEQ multiplex PCR, while the TCRdb copy is restricted to in-frame clones and leaves out a portion. This sample has 100,000 or so clones, with roughly 91% found just once. The sequencing here drew on peripheral blood mononuclear cells (PBMCs), taken before the fourth cycle of nivolumab. The source is a human donor with classical Hodgkin lymphoma.

The chain employs TRBV10-3 and TRBJ2-1; 7 bases line up with TRBD2. From germline, CDR1 is ENHRY and CDR2 SYGVKD. The CDR3 consists of 13 residues. V lost 6 bases to trimming and J lost 4 bases; unmatched junction nucleotides: 3. The CDR3 DNA reads TGTGCCATCAGCGGCGGGGGATACAATGAGCAGTTCTTC. This encodes CAISGGGYNEQFF.

The chain joins TRBV28 to TRBJ1-2; D not certain. Per the germline V gene, CDR1 is MDHEN and CDR2 is SYDVKM. Trimming removed 3 bases from V and 7 bases from J, with 24 bases in between. The CDR3 is 17 amino acids. The CDR3 here is CASSFPSSPTEARGYTF. DNA of the CDR3: TGTGCCAGCAGTTTCCCCTCTTCCCCCACGGAGGCCCGTGGCTACACCTTC.

This sequence joins TRBV6-5 and TRBJ1-6, with 10 bases identical to TRBD1. The CDR3 runs to 14 residues. Germline CDR1 MNHEY, CDR2 SVGAGI. With V trimmed by 6 bases and J by 5 bases, 1 base remained unmatched. The CDR3 spells CASRGTGDNSPLHF. Written as DNA, the CDR3 is TGTGCCAGCAGAGGGACAGGGGATAATTCACCCCTCCACTTT.

This clone appeared a single time. The chain recombines TRBV6-1 with TRBJ2-7, with 14 nucleotides matching TRBD2. The germline CDR1 and CDR2 sequences are MNHNS and SASEGT. V gave up 3 bases and J gave up 5 bases; unmatched junction bases: 6. The CDR3 sequence is 16 residues long. This chain's CDR3 is CASSEGTSGSLHEQYF. The CDR3 DNA reads TGTGCCAGCAGTGAGGGGACTAGCGGGAGTCTCCACGAGCAGTACTTC.

The rearrangement joins TRBV7-8 to TRBJ1-2, with 7 bases lining up with TRBD1. Germline CDR1 SGHVS, CDR2 FQNEAQ. This CDR3 comprises 16 residues. Trimming took 0 bases from V and 2 from J; bases not matched to a gene: 6. The DNA for the CDR3 is TGTGCCAGCAGCTTAGCGCAGTACAGGGGCAACTATGGCTACACCTTC. Residues: CASSLAQYRGNYGYTF. Supplemented by reference TRBV7-8 and TRBJ1-2, the full variable domain reads GAGVSQSPRYKVAKRGQDVALRCDPISGHVSLFWYQQALGQGPEFLTYFQNEAQLDKSGLPSDRFFAERPEGSVSTLKIQRTQQEDSAVYLCASSLAQYRGNYGYTFGSGTRLTVV.

The genes are TRBV7-8 and TRBJ1-5; D gene unclear. Germline-derived CDR1 and CDR2 are SGHVS and FQNEAQ. The CDR3 length is 15 residues. Trimming took 2 bases from V and 6 from J, leaving 14 bases between them. The CDR3 sequence is CASSLYISLAQPQHF. In nucleotides, the CDR3 is TGTGCCAGCAGCTTATATATAAGCTTAGCTCAGCCCCAGCATTTT.

The chain couples TRBV4-1 to TRBJ2-7, with D possibly being TRBD1 (5 bases). Trimming shortened V by 4 bases and J by 7 bases, and 11 bases separated the two germline ends. Germline values: CDR1 MGHRA, CDR2 YSYEKL. CDR3 length: 12 amino acids. CDR3 in amino acids: CASSLQGNEQYF. The CDR3 coding sequence is TGCGCCAGCAGCCTCCAGGGAAATGAGCAGTACTTC.

This chain connects TRBV6-1 to TRBJ1-1, with D maybe TRBD1 (6 bases). Per germline, CDR1 MNHNS and CDR2 SASEGT. The CDR3 spans 14 residues. Trimming left V 0 bases short and J 6 bases short, with 11 bases between. CDR3 sequence (DNA): TGTGCCAGCAGTGAAGCGGGACATCCCGCTGAAGCTTTCTTT. It translates to CASSEAGHPAEAFF.